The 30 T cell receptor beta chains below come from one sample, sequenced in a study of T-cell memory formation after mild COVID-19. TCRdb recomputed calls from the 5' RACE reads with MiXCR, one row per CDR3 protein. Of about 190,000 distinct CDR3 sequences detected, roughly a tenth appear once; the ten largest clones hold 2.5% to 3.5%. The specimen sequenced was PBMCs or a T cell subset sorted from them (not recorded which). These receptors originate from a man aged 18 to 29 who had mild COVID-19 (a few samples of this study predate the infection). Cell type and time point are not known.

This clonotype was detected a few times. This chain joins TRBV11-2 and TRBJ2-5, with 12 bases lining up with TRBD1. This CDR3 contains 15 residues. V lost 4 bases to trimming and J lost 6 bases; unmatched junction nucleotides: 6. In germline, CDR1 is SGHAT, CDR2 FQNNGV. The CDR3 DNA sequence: TGTGCCAGCAGCTCTGGGACAGGGGGCGCCAAGACCCAGTACTTC. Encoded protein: CASSSGTGGAKTQYF.

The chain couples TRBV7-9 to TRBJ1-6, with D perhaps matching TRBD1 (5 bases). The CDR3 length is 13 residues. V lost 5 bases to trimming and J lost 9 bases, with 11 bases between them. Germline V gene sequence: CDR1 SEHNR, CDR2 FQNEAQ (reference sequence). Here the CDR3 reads CASSPQGSSPLHF. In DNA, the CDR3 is TGTGCCAGCAGCCCCCAGGGCTCTTCACCCCTCCACTTT.

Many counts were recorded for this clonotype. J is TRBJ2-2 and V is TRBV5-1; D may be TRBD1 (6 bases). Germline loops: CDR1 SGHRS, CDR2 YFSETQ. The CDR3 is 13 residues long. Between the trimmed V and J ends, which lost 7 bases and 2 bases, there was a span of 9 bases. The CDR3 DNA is TGCGCCAGCGGGACACCAAACACCGGGGAGCTGTTTTTT. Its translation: CASGTPNTGELFF. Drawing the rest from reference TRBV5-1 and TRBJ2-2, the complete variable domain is KAGVTQTPRYLIKTRGQQVTLSCSPISGHRSVSWYQQTPGQGLQFLFEYFSETQRNKGNFPGRFSGRQFSNSRSEMNVSTLELGDSALYLCASGTPNTGELFFGEGSRLTVL.

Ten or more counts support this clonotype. The CDR3 loop is CASRGLTGQETQYF. As DNA, the CDR3 is TGCGCCAGCAGGGGGCTAACGGGGCAAGAGACCCAGTACTTC. This sequence joins TRBV5-1 and TRBJ2-5; D could derive from TRBD1 or TRBD2 (5 bases each). The CDR3 has 14 residues. Trimming removed 5 bases from V and 2 bases from J, with 13 bases in between. Germline V gives CDR1 SGHRS, CDR2 YFSETQ.

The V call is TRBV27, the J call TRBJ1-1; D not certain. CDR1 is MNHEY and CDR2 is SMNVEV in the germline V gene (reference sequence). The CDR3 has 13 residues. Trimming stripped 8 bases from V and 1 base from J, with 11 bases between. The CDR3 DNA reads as TGTGCCAGCCGCTACGCAGCGAACACTGAAGCTTTCTTT. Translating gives CASRYAANTEAFF.

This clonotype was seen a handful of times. The CDR3 here is CASSQEGFGYTF. Here the CDR3 DNA reads TGCGCCAGCAGCCAAGAGGGATTTGGCTACACCTTC. The chain recombines TRBV4-3 with TRBJ1-2; D call uncertain. CDR1 is LGHNA and CDR2 is YSLEER in the germline V gene. The length of the CDR3 is 12 residues. With 0 bases removed from V and 7 bases from J, the gap between germline ends came to 6 bases.

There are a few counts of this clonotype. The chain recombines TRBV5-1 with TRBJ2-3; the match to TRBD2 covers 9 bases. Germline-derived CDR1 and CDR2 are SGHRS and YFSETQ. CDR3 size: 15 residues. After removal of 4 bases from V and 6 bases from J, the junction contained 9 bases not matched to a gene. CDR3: CASSPRGSGGDTQYF. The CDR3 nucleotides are TGCGCCAGCAGCCCCAGGGGTAGCGGGGGTGATACGCAGTATTTT.

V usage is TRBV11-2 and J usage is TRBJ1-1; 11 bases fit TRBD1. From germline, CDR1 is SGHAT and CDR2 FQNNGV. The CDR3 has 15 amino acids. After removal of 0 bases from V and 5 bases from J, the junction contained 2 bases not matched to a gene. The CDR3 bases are TGTGCCAGCAGCTTAGAGGGGACAGGGGGGACTGAAGCTTTCTTT. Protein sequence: CASSLEGTGGTEAFF. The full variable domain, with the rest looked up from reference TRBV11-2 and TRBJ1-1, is EAGVAQSPRYKIIEKRQSVAFWCNPISGHATLYWYQQILGQGPKLLIQFQNNGVVDDSQLPKDRFSAERLKGVDSTLKIQPAKLEDSAVYLCASSLEGTGGTEAFFGQGTRLTVV.

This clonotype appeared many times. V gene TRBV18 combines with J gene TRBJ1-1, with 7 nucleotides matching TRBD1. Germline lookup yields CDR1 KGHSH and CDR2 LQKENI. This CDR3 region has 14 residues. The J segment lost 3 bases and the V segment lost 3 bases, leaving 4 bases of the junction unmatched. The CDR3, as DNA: TGTGCCAGCTCACCGGGAACAGGGGACACTGAAGCTTTCTTT. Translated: CASSPGTGDTEAFF. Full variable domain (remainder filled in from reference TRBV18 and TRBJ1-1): NAGVMQNPRHLVRRRGQEARLRCSPMKGHSHVYWYRQLPEEGLKFMVYLQKENIIDESGMPKERFSAEFPKEGPSILRIQQVVRGDSAAYFCASSPGTGDTEAFFGQGTRLTVV.

CDR3 amino acids: CSARGYSGDTDTQYF. CDR3 sequence (DNA): TGCAGTGCTAGAGGCTATAGCGGGGACACAGATACGCAGTATTTT. The chain uses TRBV20-1 and TRBJ2-3, with 8 bases identical to TRBD2. Germline V gives CDR1 DFQATT, CDR2 SNEGSKA (reference sequence). This CDR3 has 15 residues. The ends lost 1 base at V and 2 bases at J; junction bases unmatched: 5.

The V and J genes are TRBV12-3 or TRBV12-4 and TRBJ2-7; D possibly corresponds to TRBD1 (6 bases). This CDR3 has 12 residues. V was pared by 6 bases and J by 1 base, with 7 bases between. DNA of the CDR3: TGTGCCAGCAGCGACAGGTCCTACGAGCAGTACGTC. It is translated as CASSDRSYEQYV.

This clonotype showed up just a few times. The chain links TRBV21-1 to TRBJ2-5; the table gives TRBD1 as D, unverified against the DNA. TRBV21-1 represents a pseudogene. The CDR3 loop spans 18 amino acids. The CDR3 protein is CASSKGPLWRLHQETQYF. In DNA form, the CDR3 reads TGTGCCAGCAGCAAAGGCCCCCTGTGGAGGCTACACCAAGAGACCCAGTACTTC.

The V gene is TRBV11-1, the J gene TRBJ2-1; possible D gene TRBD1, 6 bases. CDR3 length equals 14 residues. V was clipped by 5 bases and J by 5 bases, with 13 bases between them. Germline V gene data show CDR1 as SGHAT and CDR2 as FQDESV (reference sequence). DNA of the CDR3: TGTGCCAGCAGCGCTCGACAGGAGAACAATGAGCAGTTCTTC. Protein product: CASSARQENNEQFF.

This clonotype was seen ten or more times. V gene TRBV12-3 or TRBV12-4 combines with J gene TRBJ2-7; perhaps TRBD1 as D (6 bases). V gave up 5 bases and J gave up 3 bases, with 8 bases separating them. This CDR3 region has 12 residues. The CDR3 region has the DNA TGTGCCAGCAGTCTACAGGGCTACGAGCAGTACTTC. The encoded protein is CASSLQGYEQYF.

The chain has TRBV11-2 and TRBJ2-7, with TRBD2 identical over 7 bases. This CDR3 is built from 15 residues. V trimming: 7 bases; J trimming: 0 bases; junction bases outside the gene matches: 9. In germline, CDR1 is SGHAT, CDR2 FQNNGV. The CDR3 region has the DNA TGTGCCAGCAAGCGGGGACCAGGGAGCTCCTACGAGCAGTACGTC. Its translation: CASKRGPGSSYEQYV.

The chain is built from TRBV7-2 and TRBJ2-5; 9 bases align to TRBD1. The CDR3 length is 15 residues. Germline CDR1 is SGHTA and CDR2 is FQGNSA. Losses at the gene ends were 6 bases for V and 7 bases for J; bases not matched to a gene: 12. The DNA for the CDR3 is TGTGCCAGCAGTCCCACGGGGGGACAGGGCCCGACCCAGTACTTC. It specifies CASSPTGGQGPTQYF.

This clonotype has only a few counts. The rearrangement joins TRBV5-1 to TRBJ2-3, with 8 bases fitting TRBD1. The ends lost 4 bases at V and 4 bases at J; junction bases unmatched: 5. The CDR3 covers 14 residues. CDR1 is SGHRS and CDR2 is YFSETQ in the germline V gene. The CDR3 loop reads CASSPDRAADTQYF. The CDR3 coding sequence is TGCGCCAGCAGCCCGGACAGGGCGGCAGATACGCAGTATTTT.

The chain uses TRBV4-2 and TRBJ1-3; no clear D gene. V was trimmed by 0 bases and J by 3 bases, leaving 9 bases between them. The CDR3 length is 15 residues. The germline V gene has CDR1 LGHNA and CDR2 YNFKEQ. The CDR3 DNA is TGTGCCAGCAGCCAAGAGGCTGGAGGTGGAAACACCATATATTTT. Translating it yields CASSQEAGGGNTIYF.

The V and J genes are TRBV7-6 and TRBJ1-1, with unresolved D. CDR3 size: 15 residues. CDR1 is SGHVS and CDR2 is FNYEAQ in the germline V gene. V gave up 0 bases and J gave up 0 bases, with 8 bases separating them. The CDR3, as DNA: TGTGCCAGCAGCTTAGCTGGGGTAATGAACACTGAAGCTTTCTTT. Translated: CASSLAGVMNTEAFF.

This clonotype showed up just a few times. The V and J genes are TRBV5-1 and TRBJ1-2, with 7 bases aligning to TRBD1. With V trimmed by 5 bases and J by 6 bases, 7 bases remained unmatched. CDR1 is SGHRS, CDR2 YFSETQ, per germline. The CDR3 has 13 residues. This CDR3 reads CASRLQGSDGYTF. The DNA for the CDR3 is TGCGCCAGCAGATTACAGGGGTCCGATGGCTACACCTTC.

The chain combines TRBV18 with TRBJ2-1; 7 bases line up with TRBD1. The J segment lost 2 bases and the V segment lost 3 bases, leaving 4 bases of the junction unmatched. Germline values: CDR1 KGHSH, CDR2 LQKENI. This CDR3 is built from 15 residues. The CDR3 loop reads CASSPLQGAYNEQFF. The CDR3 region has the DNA TGTGCCAGCTCACCGCTTCAGGGGGCCTACAATGAGCAGTTCTTC.

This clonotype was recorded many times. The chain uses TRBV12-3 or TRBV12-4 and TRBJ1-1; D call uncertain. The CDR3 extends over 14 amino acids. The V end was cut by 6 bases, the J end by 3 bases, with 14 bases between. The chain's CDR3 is CASRPASRDTEAFF. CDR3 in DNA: TGTGCCAGCAGACCGGCTTCGAGGGACACTGAAGCTTTCTTT.

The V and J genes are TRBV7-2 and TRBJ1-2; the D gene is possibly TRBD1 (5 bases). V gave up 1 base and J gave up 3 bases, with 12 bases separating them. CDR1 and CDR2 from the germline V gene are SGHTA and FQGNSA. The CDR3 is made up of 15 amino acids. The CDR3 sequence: CASSLDDGGYYGYTF. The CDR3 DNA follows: TGTGCCAGCAGCTTAGATGATGGGGGGTACTATGGCTACACCTTC.

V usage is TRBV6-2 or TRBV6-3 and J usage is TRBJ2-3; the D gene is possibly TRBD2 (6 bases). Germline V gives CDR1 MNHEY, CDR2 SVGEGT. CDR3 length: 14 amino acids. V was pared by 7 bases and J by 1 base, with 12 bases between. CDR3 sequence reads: CASIPASGTDTQYF. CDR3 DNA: TGTGCCAGCATTCCGGCTAGCGGCACAGATACGCAGTATTTT.

The CDR3 region has the DNA TGTGCCAGCAGTTTTGCAGGAAACACCATATATTTT. Translating it yields CASSFAGNTIYF. The chain employs TRBV12-3 or TRBV12-4 and TRBJ1-3; D remains unclear. The CDR3 loop spans 12 amino acids. V was cut by 3 bases and J by 4 bases, with 4 bases left in between.

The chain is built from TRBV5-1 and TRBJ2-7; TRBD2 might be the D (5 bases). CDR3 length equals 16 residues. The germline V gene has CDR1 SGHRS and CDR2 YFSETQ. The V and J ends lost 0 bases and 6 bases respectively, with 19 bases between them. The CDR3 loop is CASSLDQSGTFSEQYF. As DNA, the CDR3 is TGCGCCAGCAGCTTGGACCAGTCGGGAACCTTTTCCGAGCAGTACTTC.

The CDR3 is CASSLNAGSYNEQFF. The CDR3, as DNA: TGTGCCAGCAGCTTAAACGCGGGGTCATACAATGAGCAGTTCTTC. The rearrangement uses TRBV7-2 and TRBJ2-1; a weak D match, TRBD2 (6 bases). The V gene lost 2 bases and the J gene lost 4 bases, with 12 bases spanning the gap. CDR3 length equals 15 residues. Germline V gene lookup returns CDR1 SGHTA and CDR2 FQGNSA.

CDR3 amino acids: CASSLIGNTGELFF. Written as DNA, the CDR3 is TGCGCCAGCAGCTTGATAGGGAACACCGGGGAGCTGTTTTTT. The rearrangement links TRBV5-1 to TRBJ2-2; D unresolved. The CDR3 loop spans 14 amino acids. The V and J ends lost 1 base and 1 base respectively, with 5 bases between them. Germline CDR1 SGHRS, CDR2 YFSETQ.

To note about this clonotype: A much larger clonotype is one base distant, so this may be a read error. Written as DNA, the CDR3 is TGTGCCAGCAGTCTCCCCGACAGCGGGGTAGGAGATACGCAGTATTTT. Its protein is CASSLPDSGVGDTQYF. V and J are TRBV6-5 and TRBJ2-3, with 7 bases fitting TRBD2. V gave up 5 bases and J gave up 5 bases; unmatched junction bases: 13. The CDR3 length is 16 residues. Looked up from germline, CDR1 is MNHEY and CDR2 is SVGAGI.

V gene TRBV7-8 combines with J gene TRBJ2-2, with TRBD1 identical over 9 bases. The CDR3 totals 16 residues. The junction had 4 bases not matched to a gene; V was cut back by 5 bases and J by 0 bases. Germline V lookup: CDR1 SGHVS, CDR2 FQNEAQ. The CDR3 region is CASSHTGGANTGELFF. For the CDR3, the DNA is TGTGCCAGCAGCCATACAGGGGGCGCGAACACCGGGGAGCTGTTTTTT. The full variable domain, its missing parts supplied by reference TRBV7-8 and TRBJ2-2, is GAGVSQSPRYKVAKRGQDVALRCDPISGHVSLFWYQQALGQGPEFLTYFQNEAQLDKSGLPSDRFFAERPEGSVSTLKIQRTQQEDSAVYLCASSHTGGANTGELFFGEGSRLTVL.